The 18 T cell receptor beta chains presented below share a single source sample, sequenced in a study of T-cell memory formation after mild COVID-19. TCRdb used MiXCR to reprocess the 5' RACE reads, holding one entry per CDR3 protein. The profile shows 500,000 to 650,000 distinct CDR3 sequences, less than 25% of them singletons. What was sequenced was PBMCs or a T cell subset sorted from them (not recorded which). These receptors originate from an adult woman who had mild COVID-19 (a few samples of this study predate the infection). Cell type and time point are not known.

This clonotype came up a few times. The chain combines TRBV18 with TRBJ2-3; D may match TRBD1 or TRBD2 (5 bases each). Trimming removed 6 bases at V and 3 bases at J, with 13 bases between. The CDR3 length is 14 residues. Germline CDR1 and CDR2: KGHSH and LQKENI. The CDR3 DNA follows: TGTGCCAGCTCTCCCTGGGACGGGACAGATACGCAGTATTTT. Translated: CASSPWDGTDTQYF.

The chain carries TRBV5-1 and TRBJ2-2; D is uncertain. Trimming left V 3 bases short and J 7 bases short, with 10 bases between. Germline assignment: CDR1 SGHRS and CDR2 YFSETQ. The CDR3 runs 13 residues. The CDR3 DNA sequence: TGCGCCAGCAGCTCTCCAAACGGCGGGGAGCTGTTTTTT. Translation gives CASSSPNGGELFF.

This clonotype was observed many times. The chain joins TRBV5-6 to TRBJ1-1; D is undetermined. Per germline, CDR1 SGHDT and CDR2 YYEEEE. This CDR3 contains 12 residues. V was cut by 5 bases and J by 6 bases, with 11 bases left in between. CDR3 coding DNA: TGTGCCAGCAGTACCGGGAAGGCTGAAGCTTTCTTT. It codes for CASSTGKAEAFF.

J is TRBJ2-5 and V is TRBV29-1; 11 nucleotides align to TRBD1. CDR3 length: 14 residues. CDR1 is SQVTM and CDR2 is ANQGSEA in the germline V gene. The V and J ends lost 6 bases and 8 bases, in that order; junction bases with no gene match: 11. The CDR3 DNA is TGCAGCGTGGGCACCGGGACAGGGGGGAATACCCAGTACTTC. Translation: CSVGTGTGGNTQYF. Full variable domain (outside the CDR3, taken from reference TRBV29-1 and TRBJ2-5): SAVISQKPSRDICQRGTSLTIQCQVDSQVTMMFWYRQQPGQSLTLIATANQGSEATYESGFVIDKFPISRPNLTFSTLTVSNMSPEDSSIYLCSVGTGTGGNTQYFGPGTRLLVL.

CDR3 amino acids: CASTTGRESFDTQYF. Written as DNA, the CDR3 is TGTGCCAGCACCACGGGACGGGAGTCATTTGATACGCAGTATTTT. The chain employs TRBV27 and TRBJ2-3; D might be TRBD2 (6 bases). V was shortened by 7 bases and J by 6 bases, with 20 bases between the two germline ends. Germline loops: CDR1 MNHEY, CDR2 SMNVEV (reference sequence). This CDR3 is built from 15 residues.

V and J are TRBV6-6 and TRBJ2-3; no definite D call. Germline V gene lookup returns CDR1 MNHNY and CDR2 SVGAGI (reference sequence). With 2 bases removed from V and 2 bases from J, the gap between germline ends came to 8 bases. The CDR3 length is 14 residues. The CDR3 nucleotides are TGTGCCAGCAGTTACCCACCGACCACAGATACGCAGTATTTT. Translating gives CASSYPPTTDTQYF.

In this sample, this clonotype turned up many times. V is TRBV10-3 and J is TRBJ2-3; D possibly matches TRBD1 or TRBD2 (5 bases each). The germline gives CDR1 ENHRY, CDR2 SYGVKD. The CDR3 contains 17 residues. The ends were cut back, 7 bases at V and 3 bases at J, with 23 bases in the middle. CDR3 coding DNA: TGTGCCATCACCGGGACGGATGCGGCGAGGTTGACAGATACGCAGTATTTT. Its protein product is CAITGTDAARLTDTQYF.

The chain recombines TRBV5-1 with TRBJ2-7, with D unclear. The CDR3 runs to 15 residues. Trimming removed 3 bases from V and 0 bases from J, with 13 bases in between. Per germline, CDR1 SGHRS and CDR2 YFSETQ. CDR3 sequence: CASSSSRVSSYEQYF. Written as DNA, the CDR3 is TGCGCCAGCAGCTCCAGTCGGGTTTCCTCCTACGAGCAGTACTTC. Combining the CDR3 with reference TRBV5-1 and TRBJ2-7 gives the whole variable domain KAGVTQTPRYLIKTRGQQVTLSCSPISGHRSVSWYQQTPGQGLQFLFEYFSETQRNKGNFPGRFSGRQFSNSRSEMNVSTLELGDSALYLCASSSSRVSSYEQYFGPGTRLTVT.

The chain carries TRBV4-1 and TRBJ2-4, with 7 bases that match TRBD1. CDR1 MGHRA and CDR2 YSYEKL come from the germline V gene. This CDR3 has 13 residues. Trimming took 1 base from V and 7 from J; bases not matched to a gene: 1. CDR3 DNA sequence: TGCGCCAGCAGCCAAGGAGGGGGCAACATTCAGTACTTC. Its translation: CASSQGGGNIQYF.

CDR3 residues: CASSYSRREINTGELFF. CDR3 bases: TGTGCCAGCAGTTACTCTAGGCGGGAGATAAACACCGGGGAGCTGTTTTTT. The V and J genes are TRBV6-6 and TRBJ2-2, with 7 nucleotides matching TRBD2. Germline values: CDR1 MNHNY, CDR2 SVGAGI (reference sequence). J gave up 2 bases and V 0 bases, and 6 bases lay outside the gene matches. This CDR3 has 17 amino acids.

The gene calls are TRBV15 and TRBJ1-1; D remains ambiguous. This CDR3 has 15 residues. The germline V gene has CDR1 LNHNV and CDR2 YYDKDF (reference sequence). The V gene lost 0 bases and the J gene lost 4 bases, with 12 bases spanning the gap. As DNA, the CDR3 is TGTGCCACCAGCAGAGAGTCCGGTATGAGCACTGAAGCTTTCTTT. Translating gives CATSRESGMSTEAFF.

This clonotype was counted only a few times. The chain couples TRBV4-2 to TRBJ2-1; 10 bases align to TRBD2. V lost 4 bases, J lost 7 bases, and 13 bases stayed unmatched. Germline V gene lookup returns CDR1 LGHNA and CDR2 YNFKEQ. The CDR3 totals 17 residues. CDR3 sequence: CASSPGTSEEGWNEQFF. The CDR3 DNA reads TGTGCCAGCAGCCCCGGGACTAGCGAGGAGGGTTGGAATGAGCAGTTCTTC.

CDR3 nucleotides: TGTGCCAGCAGTTTCCTAGCGCGCTCCTACAATGAGCAGTTCTTC. This translates into CASSFLARSYNEQFF. The chain recombines TRBV12-3 or TRBV12-4 with TRBJ2-1; possible D gene TRBD2, 6 bases. V was pared by 3 bases and J by 0 bases, with 9 bases between. The CDR3 spans 15 residues.

This clonotype was recorded a few times. The chain is built from TRBV6-5 and TRBJ1-2, with TRBD1 identical over 12 bases. Germline CDR1 MNHEY, CDR2 SVGAGI. The length of the CDR3 is 17 residues. With 5 bases clipped from V and 4 bases from J, the junction kept 11 bases outside the gene matches. The CDR3 sequence: CASSRPGTGGPGYGYTF. CDR3 coding DNA: TGTGCCAGCAGTCGTCCCGGGACAGGGGGCCCGGGCTATGGCTACACCTTC.

This clonotype showed up just a few times. The chain couples TRBV6-6 to TRBJ2-5; 7 bases align to TRBD2. V lost 2 bases, J lost 6 bases, and 3 bases stayed unmatched. Germline V gene data show CDR1 as MNHNY and CDR2 as SVGAGI (reference sequence). This CDR3 spans 13 amino acids. The chain's CDR3 is CASSYGGGKTQYF. CDR3 coding DNA: TGTGCCAGCAGTTACGGGGGGGGAAAGACCCAGTACTTC.

The chain recombines TRBV11-2 with TRBJ2-7, with TRBD2 matching 8 bases. The CDR3 sequence is 15 residues long. Germline loops: CDR1 SGHAT, CDR2 FQNNGV. The V segment lost 0 bases and the J segment 0 bases; nucleotides outside the gene matches: 1. The DNA for the CDR3 is TGTGCCAGCAGCTTAGAAAGCGGGGGCTCCTACGAGCAGTACTTC. Encoded protein: CASSLESGGSYEQYF.

This clonotype was detected a few times. The CDR3 coding sequence is TGTGCCAGCGGGACCGGGACCCACGCGGCTGAGCAGTTCTTC. It translates to CASGTGTHAAEQFF. The chain carries TRBV9 and TRBJ2-1; the D call may be TRBD1 or TRBD2 (5 bases each). Germline V gene data show CDR1 as SGDLS and CDR2 as YYNGEE. Trimming pared 7 bases from V and 9 bases from J, leaving 20 bases between. The CDR3 loop spans 14 amino acids.

The rearrangement links TRBV24-1 to TRBJ2-3; D is ambiguous. Trimming took 7 bases from V and 2 from J, leaving 3 bases between them. Germline lookup yields CDR1 KGHDR and CDR2 SFDVKD. The CDR3 consists of 11 residues. The CDR3 sequence is CATRSTDTQYF. The CDR3 bases are TGTGCCACCAGATCCACAGATACGCAGTATTTT.